This T cell receptor (beta chain) appears in the sequencing data of a study of T cell repertoires in cytomegalovirus infection. CDR3 size: 13 residues. V was cut by 5 bases and J by 3 bases, with 11 bases left in between. CDR1 is LNHNV and CDR2 is YYDKDF in the germline V gene (reference sequence). TCRdb processed the reads anew with MiXCR; each CDR3 protein has one entry. The table records some 180,000 distinct CDR3 sequences, roughly 9.8% of them present only once. This clonotype was counted ten times or more. Antigen: not known. Study results and limitations: The study identified carriers of CMV plus the relevant HLA from cumulative public TCR beta family frequency.

The origin of this receptor is a human donor in good health (CMV status not recorded). Some clones in this sample may be carry-over from other donors' samples. The chain recombines TRBV15 with TRBJ2-7, with D possibly TRBD1 on 5 matching bases. Sequencing was performed on PBMCs. The CDR3 region has the DNA TGTGCCACCAGCGCCGGAGACAGCTACGAGCAGTACTTC. Its protein product is CATSAGDSYEQYF.